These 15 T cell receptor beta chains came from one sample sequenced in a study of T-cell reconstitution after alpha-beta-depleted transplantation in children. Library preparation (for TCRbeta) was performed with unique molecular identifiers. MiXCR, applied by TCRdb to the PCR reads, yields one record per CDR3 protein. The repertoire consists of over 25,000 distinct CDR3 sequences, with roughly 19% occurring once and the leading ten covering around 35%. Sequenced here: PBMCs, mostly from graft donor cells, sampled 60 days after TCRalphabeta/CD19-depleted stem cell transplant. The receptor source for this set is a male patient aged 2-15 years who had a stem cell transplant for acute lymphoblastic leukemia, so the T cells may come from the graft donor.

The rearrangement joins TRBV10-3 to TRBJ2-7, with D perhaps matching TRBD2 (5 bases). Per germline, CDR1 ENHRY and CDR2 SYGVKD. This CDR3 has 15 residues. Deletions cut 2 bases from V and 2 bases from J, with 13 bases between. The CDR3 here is CAISEGLAFTYEQYF. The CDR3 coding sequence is TGTGCCATCAGTGAGGGGTTAGCGTTTACCTACGAGCAGTACTTC.

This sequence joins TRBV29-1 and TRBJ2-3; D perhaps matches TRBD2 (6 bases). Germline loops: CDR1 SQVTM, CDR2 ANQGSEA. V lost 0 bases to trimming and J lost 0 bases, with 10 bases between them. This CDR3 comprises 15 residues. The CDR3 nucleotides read TGCAGCGTTGAAGATTGGGGGGTTAGCACAGATACGCAGTATTTT. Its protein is CSVEDWGVSTDTQYF.

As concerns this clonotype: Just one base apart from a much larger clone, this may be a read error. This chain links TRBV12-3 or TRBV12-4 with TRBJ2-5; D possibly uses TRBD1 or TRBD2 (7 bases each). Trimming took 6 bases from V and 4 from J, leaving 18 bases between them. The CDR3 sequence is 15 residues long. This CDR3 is CASRWGGTARETQYF. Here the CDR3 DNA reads TGTGCCAGCAGGTGGGGGGGGACAGCAAGAGAGACCCAGTACTTC.

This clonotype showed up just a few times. This CDR3 reads CASGEEKGSYEQYF. The CDR3, as DNA: TGCGCCAGCGGGGAGGAAAAGGGCTCCTACGAGCAGTACTTC. The gene calls are TRBV5-1 and TRBJ2-7, with a tentative D call TRBD2 (6 bases). Trimming removed 7 bases at V and 0 bases at J, with 14 bases between. CDR1 and CDR2 (germline): SGHRS, YFSETQ. The CDR3 consists of 14 residues.

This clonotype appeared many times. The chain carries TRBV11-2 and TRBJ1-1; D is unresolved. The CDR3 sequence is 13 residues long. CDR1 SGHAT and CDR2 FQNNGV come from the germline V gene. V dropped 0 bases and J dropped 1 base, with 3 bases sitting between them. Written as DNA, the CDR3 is TGTGCCAGCAGCTTAGACACGAACACTGAAGCTTTCTTT. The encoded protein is CASSLDTNTEAFF.

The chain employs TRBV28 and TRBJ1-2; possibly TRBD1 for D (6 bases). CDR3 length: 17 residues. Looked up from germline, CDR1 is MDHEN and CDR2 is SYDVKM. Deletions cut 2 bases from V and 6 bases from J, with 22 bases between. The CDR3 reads CASSLPKTGTKRDGYTF. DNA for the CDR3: TGTGCCAGCAGTTTACCGAAAACCGGGACAAAAAGGGATGGCTACACCTTC.

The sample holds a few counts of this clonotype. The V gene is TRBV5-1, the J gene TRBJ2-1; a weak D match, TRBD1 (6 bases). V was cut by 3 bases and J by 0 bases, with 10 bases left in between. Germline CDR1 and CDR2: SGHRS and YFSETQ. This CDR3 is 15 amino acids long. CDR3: CASSSTGSSYNEQFF. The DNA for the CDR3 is TGCGCCAGCAGCTCGACAGGCAGCTCCTACAATGAGCAGTTCTTC.

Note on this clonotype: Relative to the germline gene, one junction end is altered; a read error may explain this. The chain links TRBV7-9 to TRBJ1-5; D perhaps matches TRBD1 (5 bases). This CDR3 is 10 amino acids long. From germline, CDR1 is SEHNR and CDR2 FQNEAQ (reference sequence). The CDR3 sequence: CASSLMGDRF. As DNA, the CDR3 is TGTGCCAGCAGCTTAATGGGGGATCGATTC.

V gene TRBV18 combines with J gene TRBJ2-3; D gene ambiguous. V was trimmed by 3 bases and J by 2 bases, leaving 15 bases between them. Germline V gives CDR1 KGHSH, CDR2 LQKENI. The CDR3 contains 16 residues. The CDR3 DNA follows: TGTGCCAGCTCACCGCCGGCAAGGCCCGACACAGATACGCAGTATTTT. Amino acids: CASSPPARPDTDTQYF.

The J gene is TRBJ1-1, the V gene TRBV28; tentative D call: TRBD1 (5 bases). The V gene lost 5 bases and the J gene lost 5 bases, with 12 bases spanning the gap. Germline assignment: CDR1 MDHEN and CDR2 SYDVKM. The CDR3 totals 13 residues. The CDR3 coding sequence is TGTGCCAGCAGTCGCCCAGGGTCTACTGAAGCTTTCTTT. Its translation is CASSRPGSTEAFF.

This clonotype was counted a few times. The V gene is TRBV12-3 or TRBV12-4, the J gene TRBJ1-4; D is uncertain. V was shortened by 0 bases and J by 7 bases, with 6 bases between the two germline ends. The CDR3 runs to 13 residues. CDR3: CASSLAGSEKLFF. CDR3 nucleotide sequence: TGTGCCAGCAGTTTAGCGGGCAGTGAAAAACTGTTTTTT.

The CDR3 reads CASSFASTRSYNEQFF. For the CDR3, the DNA is TGTGCCAGCAGCTTCGCTAGCACCCGCTCCTACAATGAGCAGTTCTTC. V gene TRBV7-2 combines with J gene TRBJ2-1; TRBD2 is a possible D gene (5 bases). This CDR3 is 16 amino acids long. Germline CDR1 and CDR2: SGHTA and FQGNSA. Trimming pared 3 bases from V and 0 bases from J, leaving 12 bases between.

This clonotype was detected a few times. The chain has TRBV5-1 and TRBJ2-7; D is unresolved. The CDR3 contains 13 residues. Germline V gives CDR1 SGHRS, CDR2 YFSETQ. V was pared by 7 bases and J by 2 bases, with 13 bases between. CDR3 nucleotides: TGCGCCAGCTGTAGGACCGATACCTACGAGCAGTACTTC. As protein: CASCRTDTYEQYF.

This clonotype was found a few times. The CDR3 DNA is TGTGCCAGCCACCGGGACCGCAAAATGACTAGCACAGATACGCAGTATTTT. Translating gives CASHRDRKMTSTDTQYF. The chain couples TRBV6-2 or TRBV6-3 to TRBJ2-3; either TRBD1 or TRBD2 may fit D (5 bases each). CDR3 length: 17 amino acids. Between the trimmed V and J ends, which lost 8 bases and 0 bases, there was a span of 21 bases. Germline values: CDR1 MNHEY, CDR2 SVGEGT.

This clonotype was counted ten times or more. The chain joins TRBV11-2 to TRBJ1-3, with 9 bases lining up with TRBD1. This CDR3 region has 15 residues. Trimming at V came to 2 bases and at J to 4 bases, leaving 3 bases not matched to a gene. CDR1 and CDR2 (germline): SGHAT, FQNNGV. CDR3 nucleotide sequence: TGTGCCAGCAGCTTACGGGGACAGGGAGGAAACACCATATATTTT. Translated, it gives CASSLRGQGGNTIYF.